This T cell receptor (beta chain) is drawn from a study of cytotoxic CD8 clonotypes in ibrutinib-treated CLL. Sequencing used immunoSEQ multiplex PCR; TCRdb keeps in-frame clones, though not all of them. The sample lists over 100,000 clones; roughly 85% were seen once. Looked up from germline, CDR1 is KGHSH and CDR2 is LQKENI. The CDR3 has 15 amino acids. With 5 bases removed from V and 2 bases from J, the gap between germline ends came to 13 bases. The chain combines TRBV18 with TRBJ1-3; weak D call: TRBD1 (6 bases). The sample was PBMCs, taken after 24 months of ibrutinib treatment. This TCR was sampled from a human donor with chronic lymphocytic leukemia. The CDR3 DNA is TGTGCCAGCTCAGAGTTTGGGGGCCCTGGAAACACCATATATTTT. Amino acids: CASSEFGGPGNTIYF.